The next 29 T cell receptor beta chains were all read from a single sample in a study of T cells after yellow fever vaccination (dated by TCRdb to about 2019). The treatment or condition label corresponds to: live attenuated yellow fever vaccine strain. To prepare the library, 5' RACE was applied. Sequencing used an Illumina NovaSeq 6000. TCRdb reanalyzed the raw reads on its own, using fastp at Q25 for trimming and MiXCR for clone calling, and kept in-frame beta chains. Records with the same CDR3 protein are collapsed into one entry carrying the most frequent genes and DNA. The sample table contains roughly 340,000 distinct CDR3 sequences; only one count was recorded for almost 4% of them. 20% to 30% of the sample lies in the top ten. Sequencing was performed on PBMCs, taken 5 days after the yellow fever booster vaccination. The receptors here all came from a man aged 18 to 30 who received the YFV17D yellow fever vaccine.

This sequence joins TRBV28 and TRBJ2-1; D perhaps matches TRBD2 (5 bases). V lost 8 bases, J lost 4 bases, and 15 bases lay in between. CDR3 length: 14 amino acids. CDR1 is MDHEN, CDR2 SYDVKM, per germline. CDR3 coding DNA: TGTGCCAGCGCCTCGGGATCCCGTTACAATGAGCAGTTCTTC. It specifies CASASGSRYNEQFF.

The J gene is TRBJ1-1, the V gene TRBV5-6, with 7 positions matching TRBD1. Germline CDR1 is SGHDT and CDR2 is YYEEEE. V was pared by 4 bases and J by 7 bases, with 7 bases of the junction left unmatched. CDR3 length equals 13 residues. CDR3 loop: CASSLDRVNEAFF. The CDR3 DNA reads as TGTGCCAGCAGCCTCGACAGGGTTAATGAAGCTTTCTTT.

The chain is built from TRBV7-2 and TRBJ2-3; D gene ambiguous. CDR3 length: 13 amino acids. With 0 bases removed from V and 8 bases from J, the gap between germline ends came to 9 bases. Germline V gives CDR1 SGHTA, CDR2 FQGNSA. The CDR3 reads CASSLASLGTQYF. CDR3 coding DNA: TGTGCCAGCAGCTTAGCTTCCCTGGGTACGCAGTATTTT.

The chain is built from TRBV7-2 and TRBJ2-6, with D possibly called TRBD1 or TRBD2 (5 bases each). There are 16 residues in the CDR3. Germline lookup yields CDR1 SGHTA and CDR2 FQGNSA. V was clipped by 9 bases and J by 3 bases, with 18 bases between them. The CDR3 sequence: CASLEGFGGGANVLTF. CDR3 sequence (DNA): TGTGCCAGTCTCGAGGGGTTTGGGGGTGGGGCCAACGTCCTGACTTTC.

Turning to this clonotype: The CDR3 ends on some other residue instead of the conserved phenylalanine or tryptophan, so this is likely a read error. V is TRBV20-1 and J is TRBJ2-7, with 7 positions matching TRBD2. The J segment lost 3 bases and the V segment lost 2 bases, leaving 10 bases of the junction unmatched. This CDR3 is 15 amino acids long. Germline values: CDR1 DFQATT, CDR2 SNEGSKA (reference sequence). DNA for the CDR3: TGCAGTGCTAGATCTCGACCGGGACTACGCTACGAGCAGTACCTC. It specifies CSARSRPGLRYEQYL.

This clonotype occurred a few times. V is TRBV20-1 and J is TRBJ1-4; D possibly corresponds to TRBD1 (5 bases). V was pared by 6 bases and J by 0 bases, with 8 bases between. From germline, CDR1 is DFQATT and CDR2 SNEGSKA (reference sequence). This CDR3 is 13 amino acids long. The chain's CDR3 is CSASTATNEKLFF. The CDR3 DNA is TGCAGTGCCTCGACAGCAACTAATGAAAAACTGTTTTTT.

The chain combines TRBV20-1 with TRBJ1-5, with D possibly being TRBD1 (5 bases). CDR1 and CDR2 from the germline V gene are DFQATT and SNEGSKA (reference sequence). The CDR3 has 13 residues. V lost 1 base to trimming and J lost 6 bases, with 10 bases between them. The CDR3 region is CSARGGAAQPQHF. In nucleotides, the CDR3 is TGCAGTGCTAGAGGAGGGGCGGCTCAGCCCCAGCATTTT.

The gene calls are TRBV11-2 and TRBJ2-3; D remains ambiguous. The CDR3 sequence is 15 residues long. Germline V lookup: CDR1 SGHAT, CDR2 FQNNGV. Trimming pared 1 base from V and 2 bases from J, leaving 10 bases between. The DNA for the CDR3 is TGTGCCAGCAGCTTAGGCCTGGTCGTCACAGATACGCAGTATTTT. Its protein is CASSLGLVVTDTQYF.

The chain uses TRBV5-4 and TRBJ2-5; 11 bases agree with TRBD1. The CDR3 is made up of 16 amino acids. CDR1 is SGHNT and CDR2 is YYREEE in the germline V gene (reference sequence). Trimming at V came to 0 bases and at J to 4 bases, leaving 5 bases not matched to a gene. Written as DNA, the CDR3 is TGTGCCAGCAGCTTGGCCGGGACAGGGGGGTCAGAGACCCAGTACTTC. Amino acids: CASSLAGTGGSETQYF.

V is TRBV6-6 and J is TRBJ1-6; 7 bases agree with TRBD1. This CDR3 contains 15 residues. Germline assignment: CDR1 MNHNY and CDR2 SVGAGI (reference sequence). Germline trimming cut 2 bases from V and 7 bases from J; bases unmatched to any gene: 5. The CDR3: CASSYARRGNSPLHF. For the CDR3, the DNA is TGTGCCAGCAGTTACGCGCGCAGGGGGAATTCACCCCTCCACTTT.

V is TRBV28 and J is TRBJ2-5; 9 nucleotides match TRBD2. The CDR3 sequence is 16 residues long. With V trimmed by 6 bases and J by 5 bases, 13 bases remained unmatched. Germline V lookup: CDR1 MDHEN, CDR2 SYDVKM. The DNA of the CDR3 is TGTGCCAGCAGGACGCGATCCGGGACTAGCTCCGAGACCCAGTACTTC. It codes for CASRTRSGTSSETQYF.

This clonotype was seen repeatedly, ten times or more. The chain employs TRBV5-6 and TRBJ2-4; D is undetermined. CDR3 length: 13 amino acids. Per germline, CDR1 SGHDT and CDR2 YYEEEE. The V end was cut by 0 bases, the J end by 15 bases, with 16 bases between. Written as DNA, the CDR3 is TGTGCCAGCAGCTTGGGCGCTGGGTTCCAATGGTACTTC. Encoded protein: CASSLGAGFQWYF.

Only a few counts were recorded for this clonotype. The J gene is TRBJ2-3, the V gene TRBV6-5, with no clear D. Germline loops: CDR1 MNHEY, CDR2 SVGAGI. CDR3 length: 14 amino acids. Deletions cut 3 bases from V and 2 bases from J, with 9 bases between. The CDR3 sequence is CASSYFRNTDTQYF. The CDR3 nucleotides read TGTGCCAGCAGTTATTTCAGAAACACAGATACGCAGTATTTT.

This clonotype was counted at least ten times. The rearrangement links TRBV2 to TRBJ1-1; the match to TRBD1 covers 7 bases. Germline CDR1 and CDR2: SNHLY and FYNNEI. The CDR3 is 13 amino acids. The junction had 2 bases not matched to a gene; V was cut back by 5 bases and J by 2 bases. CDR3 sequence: CASSWDRNTEAFF. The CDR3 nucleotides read TGTGCCAGCAGTTGGGACAGAAACACTGAAGCTTTCTTT.

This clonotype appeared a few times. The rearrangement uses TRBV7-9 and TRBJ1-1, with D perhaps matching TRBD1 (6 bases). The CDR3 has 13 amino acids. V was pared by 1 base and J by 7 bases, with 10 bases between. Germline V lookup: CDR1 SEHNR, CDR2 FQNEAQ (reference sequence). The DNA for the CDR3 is TGTGCCAGCAGCTTAGGGGCAGGGGATGAAGCTTTCTTT. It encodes CASSLGAGDEAFF.

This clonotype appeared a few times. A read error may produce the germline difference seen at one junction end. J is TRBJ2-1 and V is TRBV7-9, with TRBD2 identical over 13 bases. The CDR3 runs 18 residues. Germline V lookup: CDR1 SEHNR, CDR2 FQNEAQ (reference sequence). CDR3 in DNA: TGTGCCAGCAGCCCGGGACTAGCGGGAACCAGCTCCTACAATGAGCAGTTATTC. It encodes CASSPGLAGTSSYNEQLF.

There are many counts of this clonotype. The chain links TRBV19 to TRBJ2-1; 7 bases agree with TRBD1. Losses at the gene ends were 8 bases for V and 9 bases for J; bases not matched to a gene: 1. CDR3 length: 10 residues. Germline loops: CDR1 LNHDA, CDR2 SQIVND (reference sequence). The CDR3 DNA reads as TGTGCCAGTGAGGGGGCTGAGCAGTTCTTC. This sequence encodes CASEGAEQFF.

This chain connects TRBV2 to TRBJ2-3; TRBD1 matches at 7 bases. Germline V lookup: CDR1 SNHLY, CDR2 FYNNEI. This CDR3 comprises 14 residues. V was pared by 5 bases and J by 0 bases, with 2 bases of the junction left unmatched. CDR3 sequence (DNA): TGTGCCAGCAGTCCGACAGGGAGCACAGATACGCAGTATTTT. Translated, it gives CASSPTGSTDTQYF.

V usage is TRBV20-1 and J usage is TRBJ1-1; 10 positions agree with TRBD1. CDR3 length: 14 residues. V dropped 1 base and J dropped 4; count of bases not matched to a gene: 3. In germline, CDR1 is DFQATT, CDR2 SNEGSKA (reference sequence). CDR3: CSARVGQGGTEAFF. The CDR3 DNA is TGCAGTGCTAGAGTCGGACAGGGGGGCACTGAAGCTTTCTTT.

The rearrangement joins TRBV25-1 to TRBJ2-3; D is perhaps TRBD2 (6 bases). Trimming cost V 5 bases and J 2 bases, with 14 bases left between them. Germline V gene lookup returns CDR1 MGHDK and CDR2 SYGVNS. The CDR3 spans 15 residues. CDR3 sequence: CASSRGVTPTDTQYF. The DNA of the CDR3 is TGTGCCAGCAGTCGCGGGGTTACTCCCACAGATACGCAGTATTTT.

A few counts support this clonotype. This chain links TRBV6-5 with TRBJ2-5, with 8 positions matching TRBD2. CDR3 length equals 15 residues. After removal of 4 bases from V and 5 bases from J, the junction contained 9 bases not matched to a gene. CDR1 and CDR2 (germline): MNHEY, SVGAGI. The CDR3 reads CASSSRGLVLETQYF. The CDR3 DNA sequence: TGTGCCAGCAGTTCTCGGGGACTAGTCTTGGAGACCCAGTACTTC.

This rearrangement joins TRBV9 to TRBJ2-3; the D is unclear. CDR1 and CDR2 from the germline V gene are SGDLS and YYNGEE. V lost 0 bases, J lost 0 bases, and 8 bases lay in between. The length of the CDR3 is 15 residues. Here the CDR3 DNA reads TGTGCCAGCAGCGTAGATGGTAGTAGCACAGATACGCAGTATTTT. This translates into CASSVDGSSTDTQYF.

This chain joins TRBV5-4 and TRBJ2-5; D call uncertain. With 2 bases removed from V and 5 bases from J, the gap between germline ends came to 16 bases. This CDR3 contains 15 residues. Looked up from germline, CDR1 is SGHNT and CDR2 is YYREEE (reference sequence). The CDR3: CASSLKIVGRETQYF. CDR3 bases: TGTGCCAGCAGCTTAAAAATAGTCGGTCGGGAGACCCAGTACTTC.

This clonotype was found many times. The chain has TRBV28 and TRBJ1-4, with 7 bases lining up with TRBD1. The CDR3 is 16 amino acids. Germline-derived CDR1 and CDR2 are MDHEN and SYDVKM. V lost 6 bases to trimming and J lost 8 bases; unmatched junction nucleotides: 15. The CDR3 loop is CASRGNRGAWEEKLFF. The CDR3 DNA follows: TGTGCCAGCAGAGGTAACAGGGGCGCGTGGGAGGAAAAACTGTTTTTT.

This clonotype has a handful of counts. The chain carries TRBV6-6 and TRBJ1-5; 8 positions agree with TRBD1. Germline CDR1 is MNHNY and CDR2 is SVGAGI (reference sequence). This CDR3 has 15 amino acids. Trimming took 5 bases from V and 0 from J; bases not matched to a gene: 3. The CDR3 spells CASSRRGLSNQPQHF. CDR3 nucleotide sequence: TGTGCCAGCAGTCGCAGGGGGCTTAGCAATCAGCCCCAGCATTTT.

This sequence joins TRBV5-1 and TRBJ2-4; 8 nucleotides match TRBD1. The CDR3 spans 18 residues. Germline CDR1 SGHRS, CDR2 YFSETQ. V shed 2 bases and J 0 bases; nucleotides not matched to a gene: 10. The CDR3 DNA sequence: TGCGCCAGCAGCTTAGGGACAGGATTATTTCTAGCCAAAAACATTCAGTACTTC. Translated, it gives CASSLGTGLFLAKNIQYF. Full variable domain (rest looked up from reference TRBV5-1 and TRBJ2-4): KAGVTQTPRYLIKTRGQQVTLSCSPISGHRSVSWYQQTPGQGLQFLFEYFSETQRNKGNFPGRFSGRQFSNSRSEMNVSTLELGDSALYLCASSLGTGLFLAKNIQYFGAGTRLSVL.

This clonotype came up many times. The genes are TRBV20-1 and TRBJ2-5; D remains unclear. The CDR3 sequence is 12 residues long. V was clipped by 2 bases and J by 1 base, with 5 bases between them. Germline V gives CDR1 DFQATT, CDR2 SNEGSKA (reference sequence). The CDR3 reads CSARFGQETQYF. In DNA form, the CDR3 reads TGCAGTGCTAGATTTGGCCAAGAGACCCAGTACTTC.

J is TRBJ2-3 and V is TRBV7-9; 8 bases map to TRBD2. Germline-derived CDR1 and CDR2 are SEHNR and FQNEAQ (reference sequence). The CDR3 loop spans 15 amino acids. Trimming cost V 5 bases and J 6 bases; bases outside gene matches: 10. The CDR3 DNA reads TGTGCCAGCAGCCCTCTGGAGCGGGGGAAGGATACGCAGTATTTT. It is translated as CASSPLERGKDTQYF.

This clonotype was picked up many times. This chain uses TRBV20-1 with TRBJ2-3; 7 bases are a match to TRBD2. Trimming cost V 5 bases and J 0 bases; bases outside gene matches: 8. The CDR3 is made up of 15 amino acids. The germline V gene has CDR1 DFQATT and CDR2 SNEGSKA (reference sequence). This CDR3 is CSAPGPGGSTDTQYF. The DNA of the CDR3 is TGCAGTGCTCCGGGGCCGGGGGGTAGCACAGATACGCAGTATTTT.